Listed here are 7 T cell receptor beta chains from one sample, sequenced in a study of control samples from healthy donors and cancer patients. Sequencing was performed with immunoSEQ multiplex PCR; in TCRdb, only in-frame clones are kept and a portion is missing. The sample has about 190,000 clones, about nine tenths seen once. Sequenced input: blood. The receptors originated from a man aged 30 to 39 in good health.

The V and J genes are TRBV10-2 and TRBJ2-7; D is undetermined. The CDR3 contains 13 residues. V gave up 6 bases and J gave up 2 bases, with 11 bases separating them. Germline CDR1 reads WSHSY; CDR2 reads SAAADI. The CDR3 nucleotides are TGCGCCAGCAGCACCTTAGGACCCTACGAGCAGTACTTC. Residues: CASSTLGPYEQYF.

The V call is TRBV7-9, the J call TRBJ1-4; D remains ambiguous. The CDR3 length is 15 residues. Germline values: CDR1 SEHNR, CDR2 FQNEAQ (reference sequence). V was pared by 6 bases and J by 3 bases, with 14 bases between. In DNA form, the CDR3 reads TGTGCCAGCAGTTCCGGGCTAAGGGCTAATGAAAAACTGTTTTTT. It is translated as CASSSGLRANEKLFF. Filled out from reference TRBV7-9 and TRBJ1-4, the complete variable domain reads DTGVSQNPRHKITKRGQNVTFRCDPISEHNRLYWYRQTLGQGPEFLTYFQNEAQLEKSRLLSDRFSAERPKGSFSTLEIQRTEQGDSAMYLCASSSGLRANEKLFFGSGTQLSVL.

The CDR3 sequence: CAISEPNSGNTIYF. The DNA for the CDR3 is TGTGCCATCAGTGAGCCCAACTCTGGAAACACCATATATTTT. This rearrangement joins TRBV10-3 to TRBJ1-3, with unresolved D. This CDR3 spans 14 amino acids. Germline CDR1 is ENHRY and CDR2 is SYGVKD. With 2 bases removed from V and 0 bases from J, the gap between germline ends came to 5 bases.

The chain combines TRBV3-1 (or the pseudogene TRBV3-2) with TRBJ2-2; no clear D. Germline V gives CDR1 LGHDT, CDR2 YNNKEL (reference sequence). The CDR3 is 12 residues long. V lost 2 bases and J lost 2, with 0 bases in between. CDR3: CASSQNTGELFF. The CDR3 DNA sequence: TGTGCCAGCAGCCAAAACACCGGGGAGCTGTTTTTT.

V is TRBV3-1 (or the pseudogene TRBV3-2) and J is TRBJ2-7; no definite D call. CDR3 size: 13 residues. The germline CDR1 and CDR2 sequences are LGHDT and YNNKEL (reference sequence). V was shortened by 1 base and J by 5 bases, with 9 bases between the two germline ends. CDR3 amino acids: CASSQVLWDEQYF. In DNA, the CDR3 is TGTGCCAGCAGCCAAGTCCTCTGGGACGAGCAGTACTTC.

This chain uses TRBV30 with TRBJ1-2; 8 positions agree with TRBD1. CDR1 is GTSNPN and CDR2 is SVGIG in the germline V gene (reference sequence). The CDR3 contains 14 residues. The trim removed 0 bases at V and 6 bases at J, leaving 6 bases unmatched. CDR3 nucleotide sequence: TGTGCCTGGAGTGTACGTCACAGGGGGGATGGCTACACCTTC. As protein: CAWSVRHRGDGYTF.

The rearrangement links TRBV9 to TRBJ2-7; weak D call: TRBD2 (6 bases). The V gene lost 0 bases and the J gene lost 3 bases, with 13 bases spanning the gap. This CDR3 is 15 amino acids long. Germline values: CDR1 SGDLS, CDR2 YYNGEE. CDR3 sequence reads: CASSVGTAGYYEQYF. Here the CDR3 DNA reads TGTGCCAGCAGCGTAGGGACGGCGGGATACTACGAGCAGTACTTC.